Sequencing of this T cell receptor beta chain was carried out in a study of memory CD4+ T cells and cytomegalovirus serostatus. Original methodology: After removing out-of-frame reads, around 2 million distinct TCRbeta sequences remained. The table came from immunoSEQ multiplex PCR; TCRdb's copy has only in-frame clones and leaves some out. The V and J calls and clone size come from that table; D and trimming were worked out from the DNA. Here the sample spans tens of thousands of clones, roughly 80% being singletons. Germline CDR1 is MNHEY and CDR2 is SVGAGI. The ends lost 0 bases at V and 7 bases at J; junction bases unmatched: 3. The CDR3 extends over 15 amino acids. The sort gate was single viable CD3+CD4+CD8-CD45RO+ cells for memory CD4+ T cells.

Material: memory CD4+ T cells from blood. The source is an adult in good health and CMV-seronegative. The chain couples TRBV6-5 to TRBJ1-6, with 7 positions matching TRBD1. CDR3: CASSYSKQGNSPLHF. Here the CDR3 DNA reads TGTGCCAGCAGTTACTCGAAACAGGGGAATTCACCCCTCCACTTT.